The rows below give T cell receptor delta chains drawn from one sample of a study of gamma-delta T cells after stem cell transplantation. TCRdb re-called the RT-PCR reads via CATT. The sample yields thousands of delta-chain clones, roughly 15% seen once. Material: gamma-delta T cells. The receptors come from a human donor. It is not recorded whose cells these are; they may come from a transplant donor. Each CDR3 is given with its conserved first and last residue. The D gene is left open where the match is weak. The size entry is marked missing in some rows and otherwise reads once, few, many or a size class.

>few|TRDD3|TRDJ1|TRDV1
CALGARPTQMGYARATDKLIF
TGTGCTCTTGGGGCTCGGCCCACTCAAATGGGATACGCTAGGGCCACCGATAAACTCATCTTT
>few|.|TRDJ1|TRDV1
CALGEPSYLGDFKTDKLIF
TGTGCTCTTGGGGAACCTTCCTACCTGGGGGATTTTAAGACCGATAAACTCATCTTT
>.|TRDD3|TRDJ3|TRDV2
CAYDVRPGGRSSWDTRQMFF
TGTGCCTATGACGTCCGACCTGGGGGCCGAAGCTCCTGGGACACCCGACAGATGTTTTTC
>few|TRDD3|TRDJ1|TRDV3
CAFFSLTGGDKYTDKLIF
TGTGCCTTCTTCTCATTAACTGGGGGAGATAAGTACACCGATAAACTCATCTTT
>few|.|TRDJ1|TRDV3
CAFSVPPFLWGPTGIWIDKLIF
TGTGCCTTTAGTGTCCCCCCCTTCCTCTGGGGGCCGACCGGCATTTGGATCGATAAACTCATCTTT
>medium-sized|TRDD3|TRDJ1|TRDV2
CACDTVGYGWTDKLIF
TGTGCCTGTGACACCGTCGGATACGGTTGGACCGATAAACTCATCTTT
>medium-sized|TRDD3|TRDJ1|TRDV2
CACDRTGGYTDKLIF
TGTGCCTGTGACCGTACTGGGGGATACACCGATAAACTCATCTTT
>.|.|TRDJ1|TRDV1
CALGEWGLYTDKLIF
TGTGCTCTTGGGGAATGGGGACTCTACACCGATAAACTCATCTTT
>.|TRDD3|TRDJ1|TRDV1
CALGESRDWGIPDKLIF
TGTGCTCTTGGGGAATCCCGAGACTGGGGGATCCCCGATAAACTCATCTTT
>.|TRDD3|TRDJ1|TRDV1
CALGERPPSTGGYPPDKLIF
TGTGCTCTTGGGGAACGTCCCCCTTCGACTGGGGGATACCCACCCGATAAACTCATCTTT
>.|.|TRDJ2|TRDV1
CALGELPTGGSLTAQLFF
TGTGCTCTTGGGGAACTTCCTACGGGGGGATCTTTGACAGCACAACTCTTCTTT
>.|.|TRDJ1|TRDV1
CALGVPGFLRLGDPGSDKLIF
TGTGCTCTTGGAGTTCCTGGCTTCCTACGGCTGGGGGATCCCGGTTCCGATAAACTCATCTTT
>.|TRDD3|TRDJ1|TRDV1
CALGEGLPLWGIRIDLTDKLIF
TGTGCTCTTGGGGAAGGCCTTCCTCTTTGGGGGATACGGATCGACCTCACCGATAAACTCATCTTT
>.|TRDD3|TRDJ2|TRDV1
CALGELPTGGALTAQLFF
TGTGCTCTTGGGGAACTTCCTACTGGGGGAGCTTTGACAGCACAACTCTTCTTT
>few|TRDD3|TRDJ2|TRDV1
CALGNNSPLRRCLTGGLRLRTAQLFF
TGTGCTCTTGGGAATAACTCACCCCTTCGTCGGTGTCTTACTGGGGGATTGAGGTTGCGGACAGCACAACTCTTCTTT
>medium-sized|.|TRDJ1|TRDV3
CAFLRRYARTYTDKLIF
TGTGCCTTTCTGCGAAGATACGCCCGAACGTACACCGATAAACTCATCTTT
>.|TRDD3|TRDJ1|TRDV1
CALGESYLGDTTDKLIF
TGTGCTCTTGGGGAATCCTACCTGGGGGATACGACCGATAAACTCATCTTT
>few|.|TRDJ1|TRAV29/DV5
CSVLLCSNLRGLGESGDTDKLIF
.
>medium-sized|.|TRDJ3|TRDV2
CACDTVVGAHSWDTRQMFF
TGTGCCTGTGACACCGTAGTGGGGGCCCACTCCTGGGACACCCGACAGATGTTTTTC
>medium-sized|.|TRDJ3|TRDV2
CACDTGDSWDTRQMFF
TGTGCCTGTGACACCGGGGACTCCTGGGACACCCGACAGATGTTTTTC
>.|TRDD3|TRDJ3|TRDV2
CACDVLGEEGHARQMFF
TGTGCCTGTGACGTACTGGGGGAAGAGGGCCACGCCCGACAGATGTTTTTC
>medium-sized|TRDD3|TRDJ3|TRDV2
CACDRIPGIRDTRQMFF
TGTGCCTGTGACCGCATTCCGGGGATACGGGACACCCGACAGATGTTTTTC
>large|TRDD3|TRDJ2|TRDV2
CACDTESGGTLTAQLFF
TGTGCCTGTGACACGGAGAGTGGGGGAACTTTGACAGCACAACTCTTCTTT
>medium-sized|.|TRDJ1|TRDV1
CALGELWGAPKLIF
TGTGCTCTTGGGGAACTGTGGGGCGCCCCCAAACTCATCTTT
>few|TRDD3|TRDJ2|TRAV29/DV5
CAASRESTGGYLTAQLFF
TGTGCAGCAAGCAGGGAAAGTACTGGGGGATACTTGACAGCACAACTCTTCTTT
>medium-sized|.|TRDJ1|TRDV2
CACDLRRVGGTHDDKLIF
TGTGCCTGTGACCTTCGTCGGGTGGGGGGCACCCATGACGATAAACTCATCTTT
>.|TRDD3|TRDJ3|TRDV2
CACGTESGGKTSWDTRQMIF
TGTGCCTGTGGCACCGAGAGTGGGGGAAAAACCTCCTGGGACACCCGACAGATGATTTTC
>.|TRDD3|TRDJ2|TRAV29/DV5
CAASETYLTGEFVTAQLFF
TGTGCAGCAAGCGAGACCTACCTTACTGGGGAGTTTGTGACAGCACAACTCTTCTTT
>few|.|TRDJ1|TRDV1
CALGEPAFRGLGSTDKLIF
TGTGCTCTTGGGGAACCGGCCTTCCGTGGACTGGGGAGTACCGATAAACTCATCTTT
>medium-sized|.|TRDJ3|TRDV2
CACDTGAWRSWDTRQMFF
TGTGCCTGTGACACCGGGGCCTGGCGCTCCTGGGACACCCGACAGATGTTTTTC
>few|TRDD3|TRDJ1|TRDV1
CALGEQAYGDGGCVDKLIF
TGTGCTCTTGGGGAACAGGCCTACGGGGACGGGGGATGCGTCGATAAACTCATCTTT
>medium-sized|TRDD3|TRDJ1|TRDV2
CACSSVGDPYTDKLIF
TGTGCCTGTTCGTCTGTGGGGGACCCGTACACCGATAAACTCATCTTT
>.|TRDD3|TRDJ1|TRDV1
CALGELSDYWGVEPIF
TGTGCTCTTGGGGAACTCTCCGATTACTGGGGGGTCGAACCCATCTTT
>few|.|TRDJ1|TRDV1
CALGLGTYTDKLIF
TGTGCTCTTGGTCTGGGGACCTACACCGACAAACTCATCTTT
>medium-sized|TRDD3|TRDJ1|TRDV3
CAFFDSRGIPTDKLIF
TGTGCCTTTTTTGATTCTCGGGGGATACCAACCGATAAACTCATCTTT
>.|TRDD3|TRDJ1|TRDV1
CALGESVARGDVLADKPIF
TGTGCTCTTGGGGAGTCTGTGGCTCGGGGGGATGTCCTAGCCGATAAACCCATCTTT
>.|TRDD3|TRDJ3|TRDV3
CACDTVLGASSWDTRQMFF
TGTGCCTGTGACACCGTACTGGGGGCAAGCTCCTGGGACACCCGACAGATGTTTTTC
>few|.|TRDJ1|TRDV1
CALGEPTLLPRRAGGYTDKLIF
TGTGCTCTTGGGGAACCCACTCTCCTTCCTAGGAGAGCTGGGGGATACACCGATAAACTCATCTTT
>.|.|TRDJ1|TRAV29/DV5
CAASAGGGLPPDKLIF
TGTGCAGCAAGCGCGGGGGGGGGACTTCCTCCCGATAAACTCATCTTT
>medium-sized|TRDD3|TRDJ1|TRDV1
CALGESGPRDLGDTDKLIF
TGTGCTCTTGGGGAAAGCGGCCCCCGCGACCTGGGGGATACCGATAAACTCATCTTT
>few|.|TRDJ3|TRDV1
CALGESPSYLLGDPSSLGDTRQMFF
TGTGCTCTTGGGGAATCACCTTCCTACTTGCTGGGGGACCCATCTAGTCTCGGGGACACCCGACAGATGTTTTTC
>.|TRDD3|TRDJ1|TRDV1
CALGKGVPKTLEGTGGYKEGVYTDKLIF
TGTGCTCTTGGGAAAGGGGTGCCTAAAACATTGGAGGGTACTGGGGGATACAAAGAGGGGGTTTACACCGATAAACTCATCTTT
>medium-sized|TRDD3|TRDJ1|TRDV1
CALGELSDYWGIELIF
TGTGCTCTTGGGGAACTCTCCGATTACTGGGGGATCGAACTCATCTTT
>medium-sized|.|TRDJ1|TRDV1
CALGELQPLMYTDKLIF
TGTGCTCTTGGGGAACTACAACCCCTGATGTACACCGATAAACTCATCTTT
>medium-sized|TRDD3|TRDJ1|TRDV1
CALGEWGTYTDKLIF
TGTGCTCTTGGGGAATGGGGGACGTACACCGATAAACTCATCTTT
>medium-sized|.|TRDJ2|TRDV2
CACDPNSDPLSNPPAQLFF
TGTGCCTGTGACCCTAACTCGGATCCTCTATCGAACCCGCCAGCACAACTCTTCTTT
>medium-sized|TRDD3|TRDJ3|TRDV2
CACDTGGYAARDTRQMFF
TGTGCCTGTGACACTGGGGGATACGCGGCCCGGGACACCCGACAGATGTTTTTC
>.|TRDD3|TRDJ1|TRDV3
CASKPYGGDTHSDKLIF
TGTGCCTCTAAGCCCTACGGGGGGGATACGCATAGCGATAAACTCATCTTT
>few|TRDD3|TRDJ1|TRDV1
CALGELPVLGDTGADKLIF
TGTGCTCTTGGGGAACTCCCCGTACTGGGGGATACAGGGGCCGATAAACTCATCTTT
>.|TRDD3|TRDJ3|TRDV2
CACDTAHWGILVRDTRQMFF
TGTGCCTGTGACACCGCGCACTGGGGGATCCTCGTCCGGGACACCCGACAGATGTTTTTC
>medium-sized|TRDD3|TRDJ1|TRDV1
CALIRGIRDKLIF
TGTGCTCTCATACGGGGGATACGCGATAAACTCATCTTT
>few|TRDD3|TRDJ1|TRDV2
CACDTRTGALPGVYTDKLIF
TGTGCCTGTGACACGCGCACTGGGGCCCTACCGGGGGTCTACACCGATAAACTCATCTTT
>.|TRDD3|TRDJ1|TRDV1
CALGVARLGLMNGGKSDKLIF
TGTGCTCTTGGGGTTGCCAGACTGGGGCTTATGAACGGGGGGAAGTCCGATAAACTCATCTTT